This T cell receptor beta chain originates from a study of blood T cell repertoires in COVID-19. Background on the study: The United States, Italy and Spain provided the acute and convalescent COVID-19 samples. PBMCs, B-cell-depleted T cells, or T cells were the source of the cDNA or gDNA that made up the material.

Per the original data handling: Reference gene primer amplification gave estimated nucleated cell counts. Sequenced by immunoSEQ multiplex PCR; TCRdb stores in-frame clones only, minus some. That table gives V, J and clone size, and the DNA gave D and trimming. The sample shows roughly 170,000 clones, about 84% of them seen only once. The sample consisted of peripheral blood. The sequence came from a human donor in a cohort sampled during active COVID-19.

The CDR3 loop is CASSLAPQGSQETQYF. CDR3 sequence (DNA): TGCGCCAGCAGCTTGGCCCCCCAGGGGTCCCAAGAGACCCAGTACTTC. The gene calls are TRBV5-1 and TRBJ2-5; maybe TRBD1 (6 bases). V dropped 0 bases and J dropped 1 base, with 13 bases sitting between them. Germline values: CDR1 SGHRS, CDR2 YFSETQ. The CDR3 loop spans 16 amino acids.